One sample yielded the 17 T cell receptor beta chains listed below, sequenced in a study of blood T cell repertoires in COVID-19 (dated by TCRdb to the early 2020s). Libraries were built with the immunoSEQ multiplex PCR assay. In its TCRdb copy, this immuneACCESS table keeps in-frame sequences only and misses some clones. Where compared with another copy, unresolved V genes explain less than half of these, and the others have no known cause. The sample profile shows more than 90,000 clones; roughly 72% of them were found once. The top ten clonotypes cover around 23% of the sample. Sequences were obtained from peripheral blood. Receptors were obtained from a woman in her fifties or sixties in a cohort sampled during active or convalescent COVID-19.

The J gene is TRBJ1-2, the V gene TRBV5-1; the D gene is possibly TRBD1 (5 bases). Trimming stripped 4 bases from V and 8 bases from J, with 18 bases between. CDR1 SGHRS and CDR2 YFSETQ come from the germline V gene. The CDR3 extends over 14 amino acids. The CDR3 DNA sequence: TGCGCCAGCAGCCCGGGACCGGGGGTTGAGGGCTACACCTTC. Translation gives CASSPGPGVEGYTF. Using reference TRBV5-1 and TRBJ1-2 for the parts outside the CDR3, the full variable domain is KAGVTQTPRYLIKTRGQQVTLSCSPISGHRSVSWYQQTPGQGLQFLFEYFSETQRNKGNFPGRFSGRQFSNSRSEMNVSTLELGDSALYLCASSPGPGVEGYTFGSGTRLTVV.

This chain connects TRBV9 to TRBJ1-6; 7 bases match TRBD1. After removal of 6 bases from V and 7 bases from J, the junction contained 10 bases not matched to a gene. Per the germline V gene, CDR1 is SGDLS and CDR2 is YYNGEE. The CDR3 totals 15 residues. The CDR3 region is CASTGQAGTNSPLHF. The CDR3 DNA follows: TGTGCCAGCACTGGACAGGCGGGTACCAATTCACCCCTCCACTTT. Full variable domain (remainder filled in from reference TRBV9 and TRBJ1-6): DSGVTQTPKHLITATGQRVTLRCSPRSGDLSVYWYQQSLDQGLQFLIQYYNGEERAKGNILERFSAQQFPDLHSELNLSSLELGDSALYFCASTGQAGTNSPLHFGNGTRLTVT.

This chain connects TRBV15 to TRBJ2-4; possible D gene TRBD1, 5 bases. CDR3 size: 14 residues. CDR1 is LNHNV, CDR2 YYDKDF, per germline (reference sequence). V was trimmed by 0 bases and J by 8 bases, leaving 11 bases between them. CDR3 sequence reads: CATSREAIGDIQYF. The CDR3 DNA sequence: TGTGCCACCAGCAGAGAGGCAATAGGGGACATTCAGTACTTC.

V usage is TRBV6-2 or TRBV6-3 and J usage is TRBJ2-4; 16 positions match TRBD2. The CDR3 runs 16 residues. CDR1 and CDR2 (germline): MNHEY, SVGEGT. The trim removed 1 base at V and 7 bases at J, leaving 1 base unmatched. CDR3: CASSYWGLAGGNIQYF. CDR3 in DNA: TGTGCCAGCAGTTACTGGGGACTAGCGGGGGGGAACATTCAGTACTTC.

CDR3 DNA sequence: TGCGCCAGCAGCCAGGGAACTAAACAGGGCCCCGTCTACGAGCAGTACTTC. Protein: CASSQGTKQGPVYEQYF. The V gene is TRBV4-1, the J gene TRBJ2-7; D is possibly TRBD1 (6 bases). The CDR3 runs to 17 residues. Trimming stripped 3 bases from V and 3 bases from J, with 21 bases between. The germline CDR1 and CDR2 sequences are MGHRA and YSYEKL.

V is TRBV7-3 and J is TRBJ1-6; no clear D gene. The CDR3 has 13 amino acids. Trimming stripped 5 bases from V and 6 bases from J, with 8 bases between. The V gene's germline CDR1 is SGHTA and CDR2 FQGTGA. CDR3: CASSEGLNSPLHF. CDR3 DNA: TGTGCCAGCAGCGAGGGTCTTAATTCACCCCTCCACTTT.

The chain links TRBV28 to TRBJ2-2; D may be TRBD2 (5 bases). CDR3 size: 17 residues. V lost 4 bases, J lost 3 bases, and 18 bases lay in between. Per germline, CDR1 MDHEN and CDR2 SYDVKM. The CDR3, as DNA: TGTGCCAGCAGTTCATGGACGTTAGGAGGCGACACCGGGGAGCTGTTTTTT. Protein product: CASSSWTLGGDTGELFF. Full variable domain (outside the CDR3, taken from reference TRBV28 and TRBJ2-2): DVKVTQSSRYLVKRTGEKVFLECVQDMDHENMFWYRQDPGLGLRLIYFSYDVKMKEKGDIPEGYSVSREKKERFSLILESASTNQTSMYLCASSSWTLGGDTGELFFGEGSRLTVL.

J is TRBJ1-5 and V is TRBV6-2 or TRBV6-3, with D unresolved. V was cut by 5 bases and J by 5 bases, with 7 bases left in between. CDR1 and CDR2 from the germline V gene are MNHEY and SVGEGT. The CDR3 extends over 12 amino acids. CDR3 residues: CASSQIDQPQHF. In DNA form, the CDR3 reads TGTGCCAGCAGTCAGATTGATCAGCCCCAGCATTTT.

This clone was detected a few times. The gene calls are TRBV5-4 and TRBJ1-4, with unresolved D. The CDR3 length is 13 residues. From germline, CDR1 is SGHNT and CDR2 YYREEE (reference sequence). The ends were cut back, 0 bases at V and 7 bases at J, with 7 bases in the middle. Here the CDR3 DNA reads TGTGCCAGCAGCTTGGGACAACTTGAAAAACTGTTTTTT. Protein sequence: CASSLGQLEKLFF.

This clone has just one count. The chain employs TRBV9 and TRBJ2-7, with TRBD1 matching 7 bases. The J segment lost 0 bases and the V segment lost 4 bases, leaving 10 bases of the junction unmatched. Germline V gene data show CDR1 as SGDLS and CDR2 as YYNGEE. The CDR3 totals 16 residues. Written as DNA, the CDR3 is TGTGCCAGCAGCCCCCGACAGGGCAGTGTCTCCTACGAGCAGTACTTC. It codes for CASSPRQGSVSYEQYF.

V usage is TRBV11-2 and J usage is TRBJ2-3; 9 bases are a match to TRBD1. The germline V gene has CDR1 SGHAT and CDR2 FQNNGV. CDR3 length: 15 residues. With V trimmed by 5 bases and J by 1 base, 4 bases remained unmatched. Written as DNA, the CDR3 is TGTGCCAGCAGCACCCGGACAGGGGGCACAGATACGCAGTATTTT. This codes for CASSTRTGGTDTQYF.

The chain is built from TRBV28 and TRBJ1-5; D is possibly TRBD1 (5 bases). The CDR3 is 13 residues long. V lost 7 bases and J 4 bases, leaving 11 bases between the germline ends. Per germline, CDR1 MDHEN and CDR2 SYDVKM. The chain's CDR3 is CASTPGGNQPQHF. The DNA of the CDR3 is TGTGCCAGCACTCCTGGGGGGAATCAGCCCCAGCATTTT.

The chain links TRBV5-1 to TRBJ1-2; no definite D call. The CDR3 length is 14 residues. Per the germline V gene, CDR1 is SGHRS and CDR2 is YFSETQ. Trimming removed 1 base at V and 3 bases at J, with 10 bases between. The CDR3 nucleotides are TGCGCCAGCAGCTTGTTCGACACGGACTATGGCTACACCTTC. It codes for CASSLFDTDYGYTF.

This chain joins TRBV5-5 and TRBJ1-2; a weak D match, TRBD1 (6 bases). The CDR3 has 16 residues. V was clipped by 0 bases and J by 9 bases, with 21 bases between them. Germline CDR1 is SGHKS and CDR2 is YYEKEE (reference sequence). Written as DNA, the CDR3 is TGTGCCAGCAGCTTGGTCCCCGGACAGTTCTTGGAAAGCTACACCTTC. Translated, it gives CASSLVPGQFLESYTF.

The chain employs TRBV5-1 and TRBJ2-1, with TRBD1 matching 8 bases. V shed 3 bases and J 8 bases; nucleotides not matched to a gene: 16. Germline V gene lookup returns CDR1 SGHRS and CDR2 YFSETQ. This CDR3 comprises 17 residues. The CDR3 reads CASSSGQGRTLYDEQFF. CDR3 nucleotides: TGCGCCAGCAGCTCCGGACAGGGAAGGACCCTTTACGATGAGCAGTTCTTC.

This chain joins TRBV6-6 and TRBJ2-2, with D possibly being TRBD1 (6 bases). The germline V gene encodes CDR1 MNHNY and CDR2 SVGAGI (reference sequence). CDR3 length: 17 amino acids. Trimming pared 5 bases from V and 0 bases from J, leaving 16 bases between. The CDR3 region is CASSRAVGAANTGELFF. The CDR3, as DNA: TGTGCCAGCAGTCGAGCGGTGGGGGCAGCGAACACCGGGGAGCTGTTTTTT.

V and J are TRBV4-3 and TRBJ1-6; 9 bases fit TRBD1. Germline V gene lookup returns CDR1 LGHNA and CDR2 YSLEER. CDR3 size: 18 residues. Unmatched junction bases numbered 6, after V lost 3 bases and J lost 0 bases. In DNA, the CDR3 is TGCGCCAGCAGCCATGCCCCGGGACAGGGCTCCTATAATTCACCCCTCCACTTT. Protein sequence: CASSHAPGQGSYNSPLHF.